This is a list of T cell receptor beta chains from one sample in a study of T cells in localized non-small cell lung cancer. Measured with immunoSEQ multiplex PCR; TCRdb has only the in-frame clones, and not every one. Among around 2,400 clones listed, less than 25% were seen once. The material was lung tumor tissue, obtained before any cancer treatment. The receptor source for this set is a man aged 40 to 69 with stage I lung adenocarcinoma. The conserved cysteine and the conserved F or W are not part of the CDR3 here. Fields, in order: V gene, CDR3 protein.

>TRBV28
ASSATGRVEGYT
>TRBV28
ASSSGQGGYEQY
>TRBV4-1
ASSQDGTLPQY
>TRBV19
ASSPSVGRTYGYT
>TRBV18
ASSPPQIPYEQY
>TRBV19
ASSITVSYEQY
>TRBV9
ASSVGQGRDTGELF
>TRBV11-3
ASSALAGGSDTQY
>TRBV19
ASSIVRLGEQF
>TRBV9
ASSNGPGADIQY
>TRBV7-1
ASSPYRNYEQY
>TRBV11-3
ASSSTGQGVLGGYT
>TRBV11-3
ASSKEEGRMNTEAF
>TRBV28
ASTVGGNNQPQH
>TRBV7-6
ASSEDRGLQETQY
>TRBV28
ASSYIYSPLH
>TRBV11-3
ASSLRQGGGQPQH
>TRBV28
ASSLGGLSPLH
>TRBV19
ASSIVGGAYEQY
>TRBV6-8
ASRTGVRETQY
>TRBV23-1
ASSQDSGGWRDNEQF
>TRBV28
ASSLPGQGDNYGYT
>TRBV19
ASAPGQNYGYT
>TRBV11-3
ASSLGNVRDNEQF
>TRBV5-1
ASSTVRAGYEQY
>TRBV5-1
ASSLEGTGLSYEQY
>TRBV2
ASSVGVTSGGGETQY
>TRBV9
ASSEGAGGTQY
>TRBV5-1
ASNSGAGGIGYT
>TRBV19
ASISSGADTQY
>TRBV28
AYRTNTGELF
>TRBV30
AWSLRGSPSGNTIY
>TRBV6-8
ASSYSASGANVLT
>TRBV28
ANRGNTGELF
>TRBV11-3
ASSLQGQPQETQY